A selection of T cell receptor beta chains follows, all from one sample in a study of blood T cell repertoires in COVID-19. The assay was immunoSEQ multiplex PCR, and TCRdb's table has in-frame clones only and misses some. Of around 150,000 clones detected, about 85% appear once; the ten largest clones hold over 3%. Material: peripheral blood. The receptors stem from a human donor with acute or convalescent COVID-19. The donor label of this sample is uncertain. Each CDR3 is given with its conserved first and last residue. The order of the fields is D gene, V gene, J gene, clone size, CDR3 protein, CDR3 DNA. The D gene is left open where the match is weak. Only part of the rows carry a size: once, few, many, or a class if the clone is expanded.

TRBD1	TRBV25-1	TRBJ1-2	.	CASSYGQGQNGYTF	TGTGCCAGCAGTTACGGACAGGGGCAAAATGGCTACACCTTC
TRBD1	TRBV2	TRBJ1-3	.	CASTTTGVGNTIYF	TGTGCCAGCACAACGACAGGGGTAGGAAACACCATATATTTT
.	TRBV13	TRBJ1-4	.	CASSRLREKLFF	TGTGCCAGCTCCAGACTTCGTGAAAAACTGTTTTTT
.	TRBV9	TRBJ1-1	.	CASSVGGRNTEAFF	TGTGCCAGCAGCGTAGGAGGGCGAAACACTGAAGCTTTCTTT
.	TRBV11-2	TRBJ1-4	once	CASSFAGGREKLFF	TGTGCCAGCAGCTTCGCCGGGGGGCGAGAAAAACTGTTTTTT
TRBD1	TRBV11-1	TRBJ1-2	.	CASSLTGSYTF	TGTGCCAGCAGCTTGACAGGGAGCTACACCTTC
.	TRBV5-1	TRBJ2-7	few	CASSLASSYEQYF	TGCGCCAGCAGCTTGGCGAGCTCCTACGAGCAGTACTTC
TRBD2	TRBV6-4	TRBJ2-3	.	CASSDRGGSDTQYF	TGTGCCAGCAGTGATCGGGGGGGAAGCGATACGCAGTATTTT
.	TRBV29-1	TRBJ1-1	.	CSVDAGTEAFF	TGCAGCGTTGATGCAGGCACTGAAGCTTTCTTT
.	TRBV4-2	TRBJ1-2	once	CASSQESGQNYGYTF	TGTGCCAGCAGCCAAGAAAGTGGGCAGAACTATGGCTACACCTTC
.	TRBV5-1	TRBJ1-1	.	CASSFSVGAGADTEAFF	TGCGCCAGCAGCTTTTCGGTCGGGGCGGGGGCTGACACTGAAGCTTTCTTT
TRBD2	TRBV6-2/TRBV6-3	TRBJ2-5	.	CASSATSGYQETQYF	TGTGCCAGCAGCGCGACTAGCGGATACCAAGAGACCCAGTACTTC
.	TRBV5-4	TRBJ2-3	.	CASANGVTSTDTQYF	TGTGCCAGCGCGAACGGGGTAACTAGCACAGATACGCAGTATTTT